Following are 24 T cell receptor beta chains from one sample sequenced in a study of blood T cell repertoires in COVID-19. Libraries were prepared by immunoSEQ multiplex PCR; TCRdb keeps only in-frame clonotypes and omits some of them. The sample has about 110,000 clones; nearly 90% are singletons. Sequenced: peripheral blood. The receptors derive from a human donor in a cohort sampled during active COVID-19.

Remarks on this clone: The limits of the CDR3 on the DNA are not certain, so only TCRdb's listed CDR3 is given. V and J are TRBV24-1 and TRBJ2-2; TRBD1 reflects the table's D call only, with no check against the DNA. Germline lookup yields CDR1 KGHDR and CDR2 SFDVKD. The CDR3 numbers 17 amino acids, ends counted. CDR3: CATSDLGRGRRAGELFF.

This sequence joins TRBV19 and TRBJ2-1; 8 bases are shared with TRBD1. CDR1 is LNHDA and CDR2 is SQIVND in the germline V gene (reference sequence). This CDR3 region has 14 residues. The junction had 9 bases not matched to a gene; V was cut back by 6 bases and J by 8 bases. CDR3 sequence (DNA): TGTGCCAGTAGCCGGGACAGGAATGTCCATGAGCAGTTCTTC. Translated: CASSRDRNVHEQFF.

The V gene is TRBV9, the J gene TRBJ2-2, with a weak D call TRBD1 (6 bases). The ends were cut back, 0 bases at V and 4 bases at J, with 7 bases in the middle. This CDR3 region has 14 residues. Germline V gene data show CDR1 as SGDLS and CDR2 as YYNGEE. The CDR3 is CASSVVDSTGELFF. In DNA form, the CDR3 reads TGTGCCAGCAGCGTAGTGGACAGCACCGGGGAGCTGTTTTTT.

This chain uses TRBV9 with TRBJ1-6; a weak D match, TRBD1 (6 bases). The CDR3 runs 17 residues. The ends were cut back, 4 bases at V and 1 base at J, with 15 bases in the middle. Germline V gives CDR1 SGDLS, CDR2 YYNGEE. The chain's CDR3 is CASSLSQGLSYNSPLHF. DNA of the CDR3: TGTGCCAGCAGCCTAAGCCAGGGGTTATCCTATAATTCACCCCTCCACTTT.

V gene TRBV29-1 combines with J gene TRBJ1-2; maybe TRBD1 (5 bases). The V and J ends lost 3 bases and 4 bases respectively, with 9 bases between them. CDR3 length: 12 amino acids. Germline loops: CDR1 SQVTM, CDR2 ANQGSEA. CDR3 amino acids: CSVEGRGYGYTF. Here the CDR3 DNA reads TGCAGCGTTGAGGGTAGGGGCTATGGCTACACCTTC.

The chain combines TRBV28 with TRBJ1-2; possible D gene TRBD1, 6 bases. The CDR3 covers 14 residues. Trimming cost V 6 bases and J 4 bases, with 15 bases left between them. In germline, CDR1 is MDHEN, CDR2 SYDVKM. The CDR3 region has the DNA TGTGCCAGCAGGCCTCAGGGGATCTCCTATGGCTACACCTTC. It yields the protein CASRPQGISYGYTF.

This chain joins TRBV6-5 and TRBJ2-3; tentative D call: TRBD2 (5 bases). The CDR3 has 12 amino acids. Germline lookup yields CDR1 MNHEY and CDR2 SVGAGI. V was clipped by 3 bases and J by 5 bases, with 6 bases between them. The CDR3 loop reads CASSYRGDTQYF. For the CDR3, the DNA is TGTGCCAGCAGTTATCGGGGAGATACGCAGTATTTT.

This chain links TRBV6-5 with TRBJ1-2; 8 nucleotides align to TRBD1. Germline V gene data show CDR1 as MNHEY and CDR2 as SVGAGI. The V segment lost 7 bases and the J segment 3 bases; nucleotides outside the gene matches: 1. The length of the CDR3 is 12 residues. CDR3 in amino acids: CASKQGDYGYTF. The CDR3 DNA reads as TGTGCCAGCAAACAGGGGGACTATGGCTACACCTTC.

The gene calls are TRBV6-5 and TRBJ1-2; D remains ambiguous. The CDR3 extends over 11 amino acids. Germline V gene lookup returns CDR1 MNHEY and CDR2 SVGAGI. Trimming shortened V by 7 bases and J by 8 bases, and 11 bases separated the two germline ends. This CDR3 reads CASNGKGGYTF. The CDR3 DNA sequence: TGTGCCAGCAACGGGAAAGGGGGCTACACCTTC.

V and J are TRBV3-1 (or the pseudogene TRBV3-2) and TRBJ2-1, with D perhaps matching TRBD1 (5 bases). Trimming removed 3 bases from V and 2 bases from J, with 17 bases in between. Germline CDR1 LGHDT, CDR2 YNNKEL (reference sequence). This CDR3 is 17 amino acids long. In nucleotides, the CDR3 is TGTGCCAGCAGCCACCACCCCGACAGCCGCGCCTACAATGAGCAGTTCTTC. As protein: CASSHHPDSRAYNEQFF.

The chain recombines TRBV5-6 with TRBJ2-1, with D perhaps matching TRBD1 (6 bases). CDR3 length: 13 amino acids. Trimming took off 2 bases at V and 6 bases at J, with 9 bases between the two ends. Germline CDR1 reads SGHDT; CDR2 reads YYEEEE. The DNA for the CDR3 is TGTGCCAGCAGCTTAACACAGGGCAATGAGCAGTTCTTC. It specifies CASSLTQGNEQFF.

The rearrangement links TRBV19 to TRBJ2-1; TRBD1 matches 8 bases. The CDR3 runs 12 residues. V gave up 5 bases and J gave up 12 bases; unmatched junction bases: 6. CDR1 and CDR2 from the germline V gene are LNHDA and SQIVND (reference sequence). The CDR3 here is CASSDTGGSQFF. CDR3 in DNA: TGTGCCAGTAGTGACACAGGGGGATCGCAGTTCTTC.

The chain uses TRBV3-1 (or the pseudogene TRBV3-2) and TRBJ2-1; the match to TRBD1 covers 12 bases. V lost 5 bases to trimming and J lost 9 bases; unmatched junction nucleotides: 8. The CDR3 is made up of 15 amino acids. Per germline, CDR1 LGHDT and CDR2 YNNKEL (reference sequence). The CDR3 protein is CASSTGTGGWGEQFF. CDR3 sequence (DNA): TGTGCCAGCAGCACCGGGACAGGGGGCTGGGGTGAGCAGTTCTTC.

V is TRBV7-2 and J is TRBJ1-5; 10 bases map to TRBD1. J gave up 5 bases and V 2 bases, and 3 bases lay outside the gene matches. The CDR3 has 15 amino acids. Germline assignment: CDR1 SGHTA and CDR2 FQGNSA. CDR3 residues: CASSLLGTGDQPQHF. CDR3 DNA: TGTGCCAGCAGCTTATTGGGGACAGGGGATCAGCCCCAGCATTTT.

The gene calls are TRBV18 and TRBJ1-2; D remains ambiguous. The CDR3 consists of 15 residues. Germline V gives CDR1 KGHSH, CDR2 LQKENI. V lost 3 bases and J lost 4, with 15 bases in between. Here the CDR3 DNA reads TGTGCCAGCTCACCCCCTAGAGCTGACCTCTATGGCTACACCTTC. It specifies CASSPPRADLYGYTF.

The chain has TRBV6-2 or TRBV6-3 and TRBJ2-1; D possibly corresponds to TRBD1 (5 bases). Germline loops: CDR1 MNHEY, CDR2 SVGEGT. V was trimmed by 4 bases and J by 6 bases, leaving 10 bases between them. There are 13 residues in the CDR3. CDR3 DNA: TGTGCCAGCAGTTCCCACACAGGCAATGAGCAGTTCTTC. Amino acids: CASSSHTGNEQFF.

The V gene is TRBV12-5, the J gene TRBJ1-1, with a weak D call TRBD1 (5 bases). The V end lost 1 base, the J end lost 1 base, and 25 bases lay between the germline ends. The CDR3 covers 20 residues. The V gene's germline CDR1 is LGHNT and CDR2 FRNRAP. The CDR3 sequence: CASGLALPYDSDRWNTEAFF. The CDR3 DNA sequence: TGTGCTAGTGGTTTGGCCCTACCCTATGACAGTGACCGGTGGAACACTGAAGCTTTCTTT.

DNA of the CDR3: TGTGCCACCAGTGCCCGGACAGGGGGCAACTATGGCTACACCTTC. This encodes CATSARTGGNYGYTF. The V gene is TRBV24-1, the J gene TRBJ1-2; 11 positions match TRBD1. The junction had 3 bases not matched to a gene; V was cut back by 5 bases and J by 2 bases. CDR1 KGHDR and CDR2 SFDVKD come from the germline V gene. CDR3 length equals 15 residues.

This clone was seen a single time. This rearrangement joins TRBV6-5 to TRBJ1-2; weak D call: TRBD1 (6 bases). Germline V lookup: CDR1 MNHEY, CDR2 SVGAGI. The CDR3 totals 14 residues. V lost 2 bases to trimming and J lost 1 base, with 8 bases between them. CDR3 nucleotide sequence: TGTGCCAGCAGTTACAGGACAGATAACTATGGCTACACCTTC. This sequence encodes CASSYRTDNYGYTF.

This chain connects TRBV7-2 to TRBJ2-5; 8 positions agree with TRBD1. After removal of 5 bases from V and 5 bases from J, the junction contained 7 bases not matched to a gene. CDR1 and CDR2 from the germline V gene are SGHTA and FQGNSA. CDR3 length equals 14 residues. CDR3 residues: CASSDRGPRETQYF. In DNA form, the CDR3 reads TGTGCCAGCAGCGACAGGGGTCCACGGGAGACCCAGTACTTC.

The J gene is TRBJ2-3, the V gene TRBV5-5; 8 positions match TRBD1. The CDR3 is 16 amino acids. Trimming cost V 0 bases and J 4 bases; bases outside gene matches: 7. The V gene's germline CDR1 is SGHKS and CDR2 YYEKEE (reference sequence). CDR3 sequence (DNA): TGTGCCAGCAGCTTGGGAGGGACAGGAAAAGCAGATACGCAGTATTTT. Its protein is CASSLGGTGKADTQYF.

V is TRBV5-5 and J is TRBJ2-3; tentative D call: TRBD1 (6 bases). The germline CDR1 and CDR2 sequences are SGHKS and YYEKEE (reference sequence). V lost 4 bases and J 3 bases, leaving 12 bases between the germline ends. This CDR3 is built from 14 residues. The CDR3 here is CASSLLTGTDTQYF. Written as DNA, the CDR3 is TGTGCCAGCAGCCTACTTACAGGGACAGATACGCAGTATTTT.

This clone was seen just once. This rearrangement joins TRBV3-1 (or the pseudogene TRBV3-2) to TRBJ2-7, with D possibly being TRBD1 (6 bases). The CDR3 runs to 14 residues. CDR1 and CDR2 from the germline V gene are LGHDT and YNNKEL (reference sequence). V was pared by 4 bases and J by 3 bases, with 13 bases between. The CDR3 DNA reads as TGTGCCAGCAGCCGTGTACAGGGAATCTACGAGCAGTACTTC. Translating it yields CASSRVQGIYEQYF.

The gene calls are TRBV9 and TRBJ2-1, with 10 bases fitting TRBD2. This CDR3 has 17 residues. V was clipped by 2 bases and J by 6 bases; unmatched bases: 11. Germline V gives CDR1 SGDLS, CDR2 YYNGEE. In DNA, the CDR3 is TGTGCCAGCAGCGTTTCCACTCTAGCGGGAGTTAGCAATGAGCAGTTCTTC. This encodes CASSVSTLAGVSNEQFF.